One and the same sample provided the 20 T cell receptor beta chains below, sequenced in a study of vaccination effects on CD4 cells after COVID-19. Within the ViraFEST assay, antigen-specific CD4+ T cells underwent expansion with viral peptide pools prior to sequencing. A roughly ten-day culture period preceded the isolation of CD4+ T cells. Prior SARS-CoV-2 infection was absent in the vaccine recipients, as shown by negative nucleocapsid antibodies. TCRdb keeps only in-frame clones here, not all; method: immunoSEQ multiplex PCR. The sample lists 30,000 to 35,000 clones; around 78% were seen once. These receptors' antigens are unknown. Sequenced material: CD4+ T cells from PBMCs cultured with HCoV-OC43 spike peptides, taken before COVID-19 vaccination. The subset is: HCoV-OC43 spike overlapping peptide pool stimulation. All receptors come from a human donor who received a COVID-19 vaccine.

The chain has TRBV27 and TRBJ1-5; the D is unclear. This CDR3 region has 14 residues. The V gene lost 5 bases and the J gene lost 0 bases, with 8 bases spanning the gap. Germline CDR1 is MNHEY and CDR2 is SMNVEV (reference sequence). CDR3 bases: TGTGCCAGCAGTCCCTCACTTAGCAATCAGCCCCAGCATTTT. Its protein product is CASSPSLSNQPQHF.

V is TRBV2 and J is TRBJ1-2; D perhaps matches TRBD1 (5 bases). With 6 bases removed from V and 6 bases from J, the gap between germline ends came to 11 bases. This CDR3 is built from 12 residues. The germline V gene encodes CDR1 SNHLY and CDR2 FYNNEI. CDR3 loop: CASSRVRDGYTF. The CDR3 coding sequence is TGTGCCAGCAGCAGGGTGAGGGATGGCTACACCTTC.

This chain joins TRBV11-3 and TRBJ2-7; no reliable D call. CDR1 and CDR2 from the germline V gene are SGHNT and YENEEA. The CDR3 is 13 amino acids. Deletions cut 0 bases from V and 3 bases from J, with 6 bases between. The CDR3 protein is CASSLEAGYEQYF. The CDR3 DNA follows: TGTGCCAGCAGCTTAGAAGCAGGCTACGAGCAGTACTTC.

This rearrangement joins TRBV4-3 to TRBJ2-5; D is uncertain. V was shortened by 2 bases and J by 5 bases, with 9 bases between the two germline ends. Germline CDR1 is LGHNA and CDR2 is YSLEER. The CDR3 is made up of 13 amino acids. The CDR3 nucleotides are TGCGCCAGCAGCCAAACCGGATCGGAGACCCAGTACTTC. The encoded protein is CASSQTGSETQYF.

The genes are TRBV18 and TRBJ1-2, with D perhaps TRBD1 (5 bases). Per the germline V gene, CDR1 is KGHSH and CDR2 is LQKENI. Trimming stripped 4 bases from V and 6 bases from J, with 9 bases between. The CDR3 totals 12 residues. The CDR3 here is CASSQTEDGYTF. Written as DNA, the CDR3 is TGTGCCAGCTCACAGACAGAGGATGGCTACACCTTC.

This chain links TRBV19 with TRBJ2-6; D is possibly TRBD2 (5 bases). Germline values: CDR1 LNHDA, CDR2 SQIVND (reference sequence). The CDR3 runs 15 residues. V was shortened by 3 bases and J by 4 bases, with 10 bases between the two germline ends. CDR3: CASSMWEKGANVLTF. In DNA, the CDR3 is TGTGCCAGTAGTATGTGGGAGAAAGGGGCCAACGTCCTGACTTTC. The whole variable domain, filled in from reference TRBV19 and TRBJ2-6, reads DGGITQSPKYLFRKEGQNVTLSCEQNLNHDAMYWYRQDPGQGLRLIYYSQIVNDFQKGDIAEGYSVSREKKESFPLTVTSAQKNPTAFYLCASSMWEKGANVLTFGAGSRLTVL.

The V gene is TRBV5-4, the J gene TRBJ2-5, with 10 bases identical to TRBD2. J lost 5 bases, V lost 4 bases, and 11 bases had no gene match. Germline V gene lookup returns CDR1 SGHNT and CDR2 YYREEE (reference sequence). This CDR3 is built from 16 residues. Written as DNA, the CDR3 is TGTGCCAGCAGCCAGACCCAGCGGGGGGGCCTTGAGACCCAGTACTTC. This translates into CASSQTQRGGLETQYF.

V is TRBV3-1 (or the pseudogene TRBV3-2) and J is TRBJ2-5; 7 bases map to TRBD2. Germline V lookup: CDR1 LGHDT, CDR2 YNNKEL (reference sequence). The CDR3 length is 15 residues. The V segment lost 4 bases and the J segment 5 bases; nucleotides outside the gene matches: 10. CDR3 residues: CASSRPSGSSETQYF. Here the CDR3 DNA reads TGTGCCAGCAGCCGGCCTAGCGGTTCTTCGGAGACCCAGTACTTC.

The V gene is TRBV7-3, the J gene TRBJ2-2; D remains unclear. V was trimmed by 1 base and J by 3 bases, leaving 9 bases between them. This CDR3 comprises 15 residues. Per germline, CDR1 SGHTA and CDR2 FQGTGA. The CDR3 nucleotides read TGTGCCAGCAGCTTAATCAGTGGGGACACCGGGGAGCTGTTTTTT. Its translation: CASSLISGDTGELFF.

V usage is TRBV5-1 and J usage is TRBJ2-3; 7 bases are shared with TRBD2. Germline-derived CDR1 and CDR2 are SGHRS and YFSETQ. The CDR3 contains 16 residues. With V trimmed by 0 bases and J by 1 base, 5 bases remained unmatched. In DNA form, the CDR3 reads TGCGCCAGCAGCTTGGGGGCGGGAGCGGGCACAGATACGCAGTATTTT. This translates into CASSLGAGAGTDTQYF.

V and J are TRBV7-8 and TRBJ1-2, with D possibly TRBD1 on 5 matching bases. Germline assignment: CDR1 SGHVS and CDR2 FQNEAQ. This CDR3 contains 15 residues. V was trimmed by 2 bases and J by 6 bases, leaving 16 bases between them. This CDR3 reads CASSLKRGAVHGYTF. As DNA, the CDR3 is TGTGCCAGCAGCTTAAAGAGGGGCGCGGTTCATGGCTACACCTTC.

V is TRBV27 and J is TRBJ2-6, with D unclear. CDR3 size: 18 residues. Germline V gene data show CDR1 as MNHEY and CDR2 as SMNVEV (reference sequence). Trimming removed 6 bases from V and 0 bases from J, with 18 bases in between. This CDR3 reads CASSPPPGHTSGANVLTF. DNA for the CDR3: TGTGCCAGCAGCCCGCCGCCAGGCCATACCTCTGGGGCCAACGTCCTGACTTTC.

This clone was seen a few times. The rearrangement uses TRBV20-1 and TRBJ2-1; D gene uncertain. The germline V gene encodes CDR1 DFQATT and CDR2 SNEGSKA (reference sequence). The CDR3 has 10 amino acids. Trimming pared 3 bases from V and 9 bases from J, leaving 6 bases between. The CDR3 spells CSASKIEQFF. CDR3 DNA: TGCAGTGCTAGTAAAATTGAGCAGTTCTTC.

The genes are TRBV7-9 and TRBJ1-2; D is unclear. The germline V gene has CDR1 SEHNR and CDR2 FQNEAQ (reference sequence). The CDR3 has 11 residues. V lost 4 bases to trimming and J lost 7 bases, with 7 bases between them. The CDR3 DNA is TGTGCCAGCAGCTCTCTGGGTGGCTACACCTTC. Protein: CASSSLGGYTF.

The rearrangement uses TRBV12-3 or TRBV12-4 and TRBJ2-2, with D unresolved. The CDR3 consists of 13 residues. V lost 4 bases to trimming and J lost 7 bases, with 10 bases between them. CDR3 amino acids: CASSSAVRGELFF. The DNA of the CDR3 is TGTGCCAGCAGTTCTGCAGTACGCGGGGAGCTGTTTTTT.

The rearrangement links TRBV3-1 (or the pseudogene TRBV3-2) to TRBJ1-4; maybe TRBD1 (6 bases). Germline CDR1 LGHDT, CDR2 YNNKEL (reference sequence). Trimming shortened V by 5 bases and J by 5 bases, and 12 bases separated the two germline ends. This CDR3 spans 14 amino acids. The CDR3 loop reads CASSSRGANEKLFF. The DNA of the CDR3 is TGTGCCAGCAGCTCACGGGGGGCGAATGAAAAACTGTTTTTT.

The chain has TRBV7-2 and TRBJ2-5, with 8 bases matching TRBD1. Germline loops: CDR1 SGHTA, CDR2 FQGNSA. The CDR3 extends over 15 amino acids. Trimming took 1 base from V and 5 from J; bases not matched to a gene: 6. CDR3 bases: TGTGCCAGCAGCTTAGAGCTAGGACAGGGTGAGACCCAGTACTTC. Translated: CASSLELGQGETQYF.

The rearrangement links TRBV27 to TRBJ1-2, with D perhaps matching TRBD1 (5 bases). The CDR3 is 14 residues long. Germline CDR1 MNHEY, CDR2 SMNVEV (reference sequence). Trimming removed 5 bases from V and 8 bases from J, with 18 bases in between. CDR3 bases: TGTGCCAGCAGTCCGGAGGGCCCTTGGGGCGGCTACACCTTC. Translating gives CASSPEGPWGGYTF.

This rearrangement joins TRBV7-8 to TRBJ2-7; D is perhaps TRBD1 or TRBD2 (5 bases each). Per the germline V gene, CDR1 is SGHVS and CDR2 is FQNEAQ. V gave up 7 bases and J gave up 5 bases, with 15 bases separating them. The CDR3 has 13 residues. For the CDR3, the DNA is TGTGCCAGCAAAGGGACCCCCCCAAACGAGCAGTACTTC. Its protein product is CASKGTPPNEQYF.

The V gene is TRBV6-2 or TRBV6-3, the J gene TRBJ1-4, with D hard to call. Germline V gene lookup returns CDR1 MNHEY and CDR2 SVGEGT. The ends were cut back, 2 bases at V and 7 bases at J, with 5 bases in the middle. This CDR3 is 12 amino acids long. The CDR3 sequence is CASSYGGEKLFF. The CDR3 nucleotides read TGTGCCAGCAGTTACGGTGGTGAAAAACTGTTTTTT.